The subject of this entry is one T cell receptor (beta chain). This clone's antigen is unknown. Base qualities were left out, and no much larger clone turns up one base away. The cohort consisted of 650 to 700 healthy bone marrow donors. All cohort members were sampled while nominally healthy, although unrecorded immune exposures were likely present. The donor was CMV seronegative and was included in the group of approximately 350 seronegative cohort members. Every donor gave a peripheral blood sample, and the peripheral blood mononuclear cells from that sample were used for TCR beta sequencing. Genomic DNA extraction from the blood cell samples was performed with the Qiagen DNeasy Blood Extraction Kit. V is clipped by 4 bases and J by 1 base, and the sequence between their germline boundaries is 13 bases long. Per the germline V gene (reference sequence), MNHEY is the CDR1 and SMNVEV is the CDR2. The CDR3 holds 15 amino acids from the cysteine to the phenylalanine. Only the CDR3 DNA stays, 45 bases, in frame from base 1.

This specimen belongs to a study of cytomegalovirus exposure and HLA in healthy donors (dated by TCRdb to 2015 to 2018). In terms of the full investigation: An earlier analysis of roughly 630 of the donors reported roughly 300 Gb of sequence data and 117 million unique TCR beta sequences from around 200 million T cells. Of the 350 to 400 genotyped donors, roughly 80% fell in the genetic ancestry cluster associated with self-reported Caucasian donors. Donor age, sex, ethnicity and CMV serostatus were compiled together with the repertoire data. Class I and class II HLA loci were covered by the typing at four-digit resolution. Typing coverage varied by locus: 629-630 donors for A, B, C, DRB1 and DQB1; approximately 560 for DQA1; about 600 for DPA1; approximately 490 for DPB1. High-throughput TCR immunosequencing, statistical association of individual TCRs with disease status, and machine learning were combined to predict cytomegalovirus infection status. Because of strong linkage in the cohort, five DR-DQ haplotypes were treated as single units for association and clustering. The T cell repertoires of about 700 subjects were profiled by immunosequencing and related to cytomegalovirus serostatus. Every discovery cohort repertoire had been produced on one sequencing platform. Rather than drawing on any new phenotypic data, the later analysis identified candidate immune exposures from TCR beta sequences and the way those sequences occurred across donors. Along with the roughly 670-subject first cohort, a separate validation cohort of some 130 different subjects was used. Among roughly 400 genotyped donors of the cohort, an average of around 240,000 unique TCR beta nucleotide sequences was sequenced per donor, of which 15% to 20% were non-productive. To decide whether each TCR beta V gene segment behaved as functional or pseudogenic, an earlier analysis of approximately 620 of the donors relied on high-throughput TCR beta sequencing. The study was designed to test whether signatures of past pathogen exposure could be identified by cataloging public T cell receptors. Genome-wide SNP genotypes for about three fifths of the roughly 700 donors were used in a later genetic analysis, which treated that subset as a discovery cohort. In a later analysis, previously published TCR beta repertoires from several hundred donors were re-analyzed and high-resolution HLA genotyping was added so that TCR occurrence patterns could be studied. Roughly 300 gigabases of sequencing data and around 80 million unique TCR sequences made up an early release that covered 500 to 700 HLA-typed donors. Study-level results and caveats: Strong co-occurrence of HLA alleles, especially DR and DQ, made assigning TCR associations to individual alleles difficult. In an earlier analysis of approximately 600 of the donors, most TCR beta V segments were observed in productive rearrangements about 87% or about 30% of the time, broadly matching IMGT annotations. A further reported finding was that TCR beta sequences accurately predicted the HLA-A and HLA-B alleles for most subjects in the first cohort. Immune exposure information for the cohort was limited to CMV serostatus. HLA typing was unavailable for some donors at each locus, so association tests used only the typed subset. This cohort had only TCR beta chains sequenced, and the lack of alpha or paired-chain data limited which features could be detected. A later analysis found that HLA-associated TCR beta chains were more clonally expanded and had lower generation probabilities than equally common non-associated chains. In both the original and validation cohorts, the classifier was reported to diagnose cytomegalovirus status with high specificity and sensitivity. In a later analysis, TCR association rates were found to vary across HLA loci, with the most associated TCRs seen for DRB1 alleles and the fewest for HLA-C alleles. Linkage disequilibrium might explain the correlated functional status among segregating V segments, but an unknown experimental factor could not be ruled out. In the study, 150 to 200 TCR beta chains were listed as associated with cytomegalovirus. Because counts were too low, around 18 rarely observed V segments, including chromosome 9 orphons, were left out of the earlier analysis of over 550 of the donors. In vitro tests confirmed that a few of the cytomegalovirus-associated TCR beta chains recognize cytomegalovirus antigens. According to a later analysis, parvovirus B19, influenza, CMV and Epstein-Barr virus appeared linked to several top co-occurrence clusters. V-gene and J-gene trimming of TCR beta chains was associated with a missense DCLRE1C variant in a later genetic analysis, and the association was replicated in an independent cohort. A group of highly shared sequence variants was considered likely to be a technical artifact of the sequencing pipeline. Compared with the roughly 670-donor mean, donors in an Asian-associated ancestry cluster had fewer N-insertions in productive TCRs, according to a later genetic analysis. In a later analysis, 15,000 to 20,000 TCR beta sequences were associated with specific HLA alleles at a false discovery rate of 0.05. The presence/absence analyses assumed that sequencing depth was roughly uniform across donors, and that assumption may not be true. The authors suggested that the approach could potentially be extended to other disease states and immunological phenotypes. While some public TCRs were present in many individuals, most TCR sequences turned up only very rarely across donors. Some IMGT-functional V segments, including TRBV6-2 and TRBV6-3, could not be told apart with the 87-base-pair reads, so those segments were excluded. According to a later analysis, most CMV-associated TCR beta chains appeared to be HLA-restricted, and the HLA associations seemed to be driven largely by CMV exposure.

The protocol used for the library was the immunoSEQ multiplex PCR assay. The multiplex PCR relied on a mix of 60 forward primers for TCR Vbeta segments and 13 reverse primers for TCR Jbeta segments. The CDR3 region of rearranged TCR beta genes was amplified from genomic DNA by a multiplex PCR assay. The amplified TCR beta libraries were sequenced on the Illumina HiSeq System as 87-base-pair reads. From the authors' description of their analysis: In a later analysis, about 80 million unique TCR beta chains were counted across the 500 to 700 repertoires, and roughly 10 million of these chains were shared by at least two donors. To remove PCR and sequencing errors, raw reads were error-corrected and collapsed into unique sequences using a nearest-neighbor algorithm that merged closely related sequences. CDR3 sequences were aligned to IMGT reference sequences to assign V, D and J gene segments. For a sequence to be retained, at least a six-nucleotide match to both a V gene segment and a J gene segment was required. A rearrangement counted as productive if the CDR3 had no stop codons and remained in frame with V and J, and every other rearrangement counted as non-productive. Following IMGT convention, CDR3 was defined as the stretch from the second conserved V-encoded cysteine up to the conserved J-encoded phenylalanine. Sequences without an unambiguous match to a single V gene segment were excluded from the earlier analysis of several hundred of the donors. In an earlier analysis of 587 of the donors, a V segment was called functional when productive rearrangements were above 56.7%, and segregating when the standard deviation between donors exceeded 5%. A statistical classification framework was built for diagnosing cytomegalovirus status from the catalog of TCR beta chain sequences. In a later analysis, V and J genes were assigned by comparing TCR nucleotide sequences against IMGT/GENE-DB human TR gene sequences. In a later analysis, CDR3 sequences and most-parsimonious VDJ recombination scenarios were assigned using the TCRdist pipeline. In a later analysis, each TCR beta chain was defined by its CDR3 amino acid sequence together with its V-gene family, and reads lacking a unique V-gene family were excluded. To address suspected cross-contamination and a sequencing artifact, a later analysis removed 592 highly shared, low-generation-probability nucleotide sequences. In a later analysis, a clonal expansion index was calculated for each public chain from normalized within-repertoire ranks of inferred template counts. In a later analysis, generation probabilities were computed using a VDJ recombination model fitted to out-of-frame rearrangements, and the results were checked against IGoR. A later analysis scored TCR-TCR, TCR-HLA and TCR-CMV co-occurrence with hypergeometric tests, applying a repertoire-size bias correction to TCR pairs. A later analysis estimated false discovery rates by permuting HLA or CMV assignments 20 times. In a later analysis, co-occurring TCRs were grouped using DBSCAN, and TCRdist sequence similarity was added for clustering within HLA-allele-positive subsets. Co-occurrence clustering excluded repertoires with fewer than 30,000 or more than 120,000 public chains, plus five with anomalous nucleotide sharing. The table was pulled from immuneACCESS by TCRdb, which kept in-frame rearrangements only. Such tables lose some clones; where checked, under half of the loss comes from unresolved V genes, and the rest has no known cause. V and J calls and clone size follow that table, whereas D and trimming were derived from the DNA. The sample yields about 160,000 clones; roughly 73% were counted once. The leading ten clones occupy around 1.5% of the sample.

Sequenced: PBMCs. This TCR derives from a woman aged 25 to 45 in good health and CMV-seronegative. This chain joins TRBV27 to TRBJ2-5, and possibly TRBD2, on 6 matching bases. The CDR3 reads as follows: CASSSLGAGQETQYF. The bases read TGTGCCAGCAGTTCCCTAGGAGCGGGCCAAGAGACCCAGTACTTC.